Listed below are T cell receptor beta chains from one sample, sequenced in a study of blood T cell repertoires in COVID-19. TCRdb's table, derived via immunoSEQ multiplex PCR, lists solely in-frame clones and lacks some. The table lists over 120,000 clones, roughly 80% of them singletons. Sequenced material: peripheral blood. The receptor source for this set is a woman of 80 years or more with acute or convalescent COVID-19. CDR3s include the opening cysteine and the closing phenylalanine or tryptophan. Each record gives: J gene, V gene, clone size, D gene, CDR3 protein, CDR3 DNA. The D gene is left open where the match is weak. Clone sizes are given selectively: once, few, many, or a class where the clone is expanded.

>TRBJ1-3|TRBV19|NA|TRBD1
CASSFDRGPSGNTIYF
TGTGCCAGTAGTTTCGACAGGGGGCCCTCTGGAAACACCATATATTTT
>TRBJ1-1|TRBV6-5|NA|NA
CASKEGRSHTPEAFF
TGTGCCAGCAAGGAGGGGCGCTCGCACACACCGGAAGCTTTCTTT
>TRBJ2-7|TRBV11-2|NA|NA
CASSGLRAQGPEQYF
TGTGCCAGCAGCGGATTACGAGCCCAGGGTCCCGAGCAGTACTTC
>TRBJ1-1|TRBV12-3/TRBV12-4|NA|NA
CASSPFTVTEAFF
TGTGCCAGCAGTCCATTTACGGTCACTGAAGCTTTCTTT
>TRBJ1-5|TRBV18|NA|TRBD1
CASSPSGQGGQPQHF
TGTGCCAGCTCACCATCTGGACAGGGCGGTCAGCCCCAGCATTTT
>TRBJ2-7|TRBV4-2|once|NA
CASSRKGSIRSEVSEQYF
TGTGCCAGCAGCCGGAAAGGAAGTATTAGGAGCGAGGTAAGCGAGCAGTACTTC
>TRBJ1-1|TRBV7-9|NA|TRBD1
CASSIWDRGFRAFF
TGTGCCAGCAGCATATGGGACAGGGGATTTAGAGCTTTCTTT
>TRBJ2-1|TRBV27|NA|TRBD2
CASSFLAGGFNEQFF
TGTGCCAGCAGTTTTCTGGCGGGGGGTTTTAATGAGCAGTTCTTC
>TRBJ2-4|TRBV27|NA|TRBD1
CASRDRDRGQYF
TGTGCCAGCAGGGACCGGGACAGGGGTCAGTACTTC
>TRBJ2-3|TRBV7-2|NA|NA
CASSPNSGTDTQYF
TGTGCCAGCAGCCCAAATAGCGGCACAGATACGCAGTATTTT
>TRBJ2-5|TRBV7-2|once|NA
CASSFGSQETQYF
TGTGCCAGCAGCTTCGGGTCACAAGAGACCCAGTACTTC